The 17 T cell receptor beta chains presented below share a single source sample, sequenced in a study of blood T cell repertoires in COVID-19. TCRdb keeps only in-frame clones here, not all; method: immunoSEQ multiplex PCR. The table lists around 75,000 clones, roughly 80% of them singletons. Sequencing used peripheral blood. These receptors were taken from a man in his forties or fifties with COVID-19, enrolled during active disease.

The chain joins TRBV4-2 to TRBJ2-3; 12 positions match TRBD2. Losses at the gene ends were 0 bases for V and 2 bases for J; bases not matched to a gene: 9. This CDR3 has 19 amino acids. Germline V lookup: CDR1 LGHNA, CDR2 YNFKEQ. The CDR3 DNA is TGTGCCAGCAGCCAAGATTTCACTAGCGGGGGGTCCGTCACAGATACGCAGTATTTT. Its translation is CASSQDFTSGGSVTDTQYF.

CDR3 residues: CSAPSSAPADYGYTF. The CDR3 DNA is TGCAGCGCCCCGAGTTCAGCCCCAGCGGACTATGGCTACACCTTC. The chain joins TRBV29-1 to TRBJ1-2; D uncertain. Germline V gene data show CDR1 as SQVTM and CDR2 as ANQGSEA. The V end lost 7 bases, the J end lost 3 bases, and 21 bases lay between the germline ends. This CDR3 has 15 residues.

The J gene is TRBJ1-1, the V gene TRBV6-5; 12 bases agree with TRBD1. V lost 2 bases and J lost 4; bases outside the gene matches: 5. The CDR3 length is 16 residues. The germline V gene has CDR1 MNHEY and CDR2 SVGAGI. The CDR3 sequence is CASSYTTGQGATEAFF. CDR3 bases: TGTGCCAGCAGTTACACCACGGGACAGGGGGCCACTGAAGCTTTCTTT.

The genes are TRBV9 and TRBJ2-1; a possible D gene is TRBD1 (6 bases). This CDR3 is 13 amino acids long. Looked up from germline, CDR1 is SGDLS and CDR2 is YYNGEE. V lost 8 bases, J lost 1 base, and 10 bases lay in between. The CDR3 coding sequence is TGTGCCAGTAAAGGACAGTCCTACAATGAGCAGTTCTTC. Its translation: CASKGQSYNEQFF.

V gene TRBV6-2 or TRBV6-3 combines with J gene TRBJ1-2; possible D gene TRBD1, 6 bases. The CDR3 contains 13 residues. V was cut by 2 bases and J by 7 bases, with 11 bases left in between. CDR1 and CDR2 from the germline V gene are MNHEY and SVGEGT. CDR3 sequence reads: CASSYPNRVGYTF. CDR3 coding DNA: TGTGCCAGCAGTTACCCGAACAGGGTTGGCTACACCTTC.

The chain joins TRBV7-9 to TRBJ1-3; the D gene is possibly TRBD1 (5 bases). CDR1 SEHNR and CDR2 FQNEAQ come from the germline V gene (reference sequence). V was trimmed by 2 bases and J by 2 bases, leaving 10 bases between them. CDR3 length equals 15 residues. CDR3 coding DNA: TGTGCCAGCAGCTTAAGGGGTTTGACTGGAAACACCATATATTTT. It encodes CASSLRGLTGNTIYF.

The CDR3 protein is CASSPQGPAGELFF. CDR3 coding DNA: TGTGCCAGCAGCCCTCAGGGGCCGGCCGGGGAGCTGTTTTTT. The V and J genes are TRBV6-6 and TRBJ2-2; D possibly corresponds to TRBD1 (6 bases). Trimming removed 6 bases from V and 6 bases from J, with 14 bases in between. Germline V lookup: CDR1 MNHNY, CDR2 SVGAGI (reference sequence). The CDR3 is 14 residues long.

The chain links TRBV7-2 to TRBJ2-1, with TRBD1 identical over 7 bases. This CDR3 has 15 amino acids. Per germline, CDR1 SGHTA and CDR2 FQGNSA. Trimming took 4 bases from V and 2 from J; bases not matched to a gene: 5. DNA for the CDR3: TGTGCCAGCAGCTCCGGGACAGCCACCTACAATGAGCAGTTCTTC. This gives the protein CASSSGTATYNEQFF.

This chain joins TRBV6-5 and TRBJ1-2; possible D gene TRBD1, 5 bases. Trimming left V 0 bases short and J 4 bases short, with 15 bases between. Germline V gene sequence: CDR1 MNHEY, CDR2 SVGAGI. The CDR3 consists of 16 residues. The CDR3 coding sequence is TGTGCCAGCAGTTACTCCGGCCAGGGCGCAGGCTATGGCTACACCTTC. This encodes CASSYSGQGAGYGYTF.

This clone has only one observation. The V gene is TRBV19, the J gene TRBJ1-2, with TRBD1 identical over 7 bases. This CDR3 spans 15 amino acids. Germline CDR1 is LNHDA and CDR2 is SQIVND (reference sequence). The V gene end was trimmed by 3 bases and the J gene end by 5 bases; junction bases not matched to a gene: 9. CDR3 DNA: TGTGCCAGTAGTATTAGATCCGGGACAGATTATGGCTACACCTTC. Translating it yields CASSIRSGTDYGYTF.

The CDR3 DNA is TGCGCCAGCAGCCAAGAGAGGACTATTAATTCACCCCTCCACTTT. This gives the protein CASSQERTINSPLHF. This rearrangement joins TRBV4-3 to TRBJ1-6; no definite D call. Germline values: CDR1 LGHNA, CDR2 YSLEER. The V and J ends lost 0 bases and 6 bases respectively, with 9 bases between them. CDR3 length equals 15 residues.

This chain uses TRBV7-6 with TRBJ2-7; possible D gene TRBD1, 5 bases. Germline-derived CDR1 and CDR2 are SGHVS and FNYEAQ. The CDR3 covers 12 residues. Trimming stripped 4 bases from V and 7 bases from J, with 11 bases between. CDR3 residues: CASSSGATEQYF. CDR3 sequence (DNA): TGTGCCAGCAGCTCTGGGGCCACGGAGCAGTACTTC.

This chain connects TRBV5-1 to TRBJ1-1, with a possible D match to TRBD1 (6 bases). Germline V gene sequence: CDR1 SGHRS, CDR2 YFSETQ. The CDR3 is made up of 12 amino acids. V gave up 3 bases and J gave up 6 bases, with 9 bases separating them. Here the CDR3 DNA reads TGCGCCAGCAGCTACGGACAGTCTGAAGCTTTCTTT. It is translated as CASSYGQSEAFF.

This chain links TRBV5-6 with TRBJ2-3; D is possibly TRBD1 (6 bases). With 4 bases removed from V and 6 bases from J, the gap between germline ends came to 12 bases. CDR3 length: 13 residues. Looked up from germline, CDR1 is SGHDT and CDR2 is YYEEEE. The CDR3 loop reads CASSRGTSDTQYF. In DNA form, the CDR3 reads TGTGCCAGCAGCAGGGGGACATCCGATACGCAGTATTTT.

V usage is TRBV6-5 and J usage is TRBJ2-3; 9 positions match TRBD1. V dropped 6 bases and J dropped 0; count of bases not matched to a gene: 4. This CDR3 is 15 amino acids long. CDR1 and CDR2 from the germline V gene are MNHEY and SVGAGI. For the CDR3, the DNA is TGTGCCAGCAGCCCACAGGGGGCTAGCACAGATACGCAGTATTTT. This sequence encodes CASSPQGASTDTQYF.

This clone has just a few counts. The chain combines TRBV6-5 with TRBJ2-1, with 11 positions matching TRBD2. The CDR3 consists of 16 residues. In germline, CDR1 is MNHEY, CDR2 SVGAGI. The V segment lost 4 bases and the J segment 9 bases; nucleotides outside the gene matches: 11. The CDR3 nucleotides read TGTGCCAGCAGTTCTTTAGCGGGGGGGCGAGAAGGTGAGCAGTTCTTC. Its translation: CASSSLAGGREGEQFF.

This chain connects TRBV10-2 to TRBJ2-1; 9 nucleotides align to TRBD2. Germline V gene data show CDR1 as WSHSY and CDR2 as SAAADI. Germline trimming cut 7 bases from V and 6 bases from J; bases unmatched to any gene: 7. The CDR3 is made up of 14 amino acids. CDR3 in amino acids: CASKPSGGSNEQFF. The DNA of the CDR3 is TGCGCCAGCAAGCCCAGCGGGGGGAGCAATGAGCAGTTCTTC.